The clone carrying this TCR beta chain has more than one count but fewer than ten. Its matching antigen is unknown. V lost 0 bases and J 6 bases, leaving 14 bases between the germline ends. Germline CDR1 and CDR2: DFQATT and SNEGSKA (reference sequence). The length of the CDR3 is 14 residues. The sample belongs to a study of response to subunit inactivated influenza vaccine. Overall study results and limits: It was the authors' suggestion that each seasonal influenza vaccination recruits few new T cells.

TCRdb called the RT-PCR reads again in MiXCR, with one record for every CDR3 protein. The table lists about 520,000 distinct CDR3 sequences, approximately 7.2% of them singletons. The source material was PBMCs from blood, sampled roughly 24 months after vaccination. The clonotype comes from a man aged 50-75 years who received an inactivated influenza vaccine. The chain links TRBV20-1 to TRBJ1-1, with D unclear. CDR3 DNA: TGCAGTGCTAGAGATCCAGCGGGAGCGGCTGAAGCTTTCTTT. Amino acids: CSARDPAGAAEAFF.